What follows are 12 T cell receptor beta chains derived from one specimen sequenced in a study of control samples from healthy donors and cancer patients. Libraries were prepared by immunoSEQ multiplex PCR; TCRdb keeps only in-frame clonotypes and omits some of them. The data contain over 150,000 clones, about 94% of them singletons. The source material was blood. The receptors come from a man aged 35-49 years in good health.

V is TRBV2 and J is TRBJ1-1; TRBD1 matches at 9 bases. V lost 10 bases and J lost 4; bases outside the gene matches: 13. The CDR3 sequence is 15 residues long. Germline CDR1 is SNHLY and CDR2 is FYNNEI. The CDR3 DNA is TGTGCCACCGGGGACAGGGAGATTTTGTTCACTGAAGCTTTCTTT. Protein sequence: CATGDREILFTEAFF.

The chain has TRBV7-2 and TRBJ2-4; perhaps D is TRBD1 or TRBD2 (6 bases each). Trimming shortened V by 2 bases and J by 6 bases, and 20 bases separated the two germline ends. The CDR3 loop spans 17 amino acids. CDR1 and CDR2 (germline): SGHTA, FQGNSA. Here the CDR3 reads CASSLNVVGGRRNIQYF. The CDR3 region has the DNA TGTGCCAGCAGCTTAAATGTAGTGGGGGGCAGGAGAAACATTCAGTACTTC. The whole variable domain, remainder taken from reference TRBV7-2 and TRBJ2-4, is GAGVSQSPSNKVTEKGKDVELRCDPISGHTALYWYRQSLGQGLEFLIYFQGNSAPDKSGLPSDRFSAERTGGSVSTLTIQRTQQEDSAVYLCASSLNVVGGRRNIQYFGAGTRLSVL.

This chain links TRBV7-6 with TRBJ2-2; 10 nucleotides line up with TRBD1. After removal of 5 bases from V and 3 bases from J, the junction contained 6 bases not matched to a gene. This CDR3 is 16 amino acids long. Germline CDR1 SGHVS, CDR2 FNYEAQ. The CDR3 protein is CASSPGTGEYTGELFF. The CDR3 DNA follows: TGTGCCAGCAGCCCTGGGACAGGGGAGTACACCGGGGAGCTGTTTTTT. Based on the CDR3 plus reference TRBV7-6 and TRBJ2-2, the full variable domain is GAGVSQSPRYKVTKRGQDVALRCDPISGHVSLYWYRQALGQGPEFLTYFNYEAQQDKSGLPNDRFSAERPEGSISTLTIQRTEQRDSAMYRCASSPGTGEYTGELFFGEGSRLTVL.

In its sample, this clone was seen once. The genes are TRBV5-1 and TRBJ2-5; 8 positions agree with TRBD2. V was clipped by 0 bases and J by 5 bases; unmatched bases: 9. Germline lookup yields CDR1 SGHRS and CDR2 YFSETQ. The CDR3 covers 16 residues. The CDR3 sequence is CASSLGDTSGGETQYF. For the CDR3, the DNA is TGCGCCAGCAGCTTGGGGGATACTAGCGGCGGGGAGACCCAGTACTTC.

The chain carries TRBV19 and TRBJ1-2, with 7 nucleotides matching TRBD1. The length of the CDR3 is 15 residues. The V segment lost 2 bases and the J segment 8 bases; nucleotides outside the gene matches: 11. Germline V gene lookup returns CDR1 LNHDA and CDR2 SQIVND (reference sequence). The CDR3 coding sequence is TGTGCCAGTAGTATACCGGGACAGTACAGCGAAGGCTACACCTTC. Its translation: CASSIPGQYSEGYTF.

V is TRBV11-3 and J is TRBJ2-7, with TRBD1 matching over 7 bases. Germline V gives CDR1 SGHNT, CDR2 YENEEA. The CDR3 covers 13 residues. V dropped 4 bases and J dropped 6; count of bases not matched to a gene: 6. The CDR3 is CASSYTGAAEQYF. The CDR3 nucleotides are TGTGCCAGCAGCTATACAGGGGCTGCCGAGCAGTACTTC. The variable domain in full, with the rest retrieved from reference TRBV11-3 and TRBJ2-7, is EAGVVQSPRYKIIEKKQPVAFWCNPISGHNTLYWYLQNLGQGPELLIRYENEEAVDDSQLPKDRFSAERLKGVDSTLKIQPAELGDSAVYLCASSYTGAAEQYFGPGTRLTVT.

The chain uses TRBV5-1 and TRBJ2-3, with 10 bases identical to TRBD2. The CDR3 is 17 residues long. The germline CDR1 and CDR2 sequences are SGHRS and YFSETQ. The junction had 4 bases not matched to a gene; V was cut back by 0 bases and J by 0 bases. CDR3 in DNA: TGCGCCAGCAGCTTGGAGGCTAGCGGGGGTAGCACAGATACGCAGTATTTT. This sequence encodes CASSLEASGGSTDTQYF.

The genes are TRBV6-5 and TRBJ2-3, with D possibly TRBD2 on 6 matching bases. V was shortened by 0 bases and J by 5 bases, with 6 bases between the two germline ends. Per germline, CDR1 MNHEY and CDR2 SVGAGI. The CDR3 runs to 13 residues. CDR3 sequence: CASSYSGGDTQYF. Here the CDR3 DNA reads TGTGCCAGCAGTTACTCCGGGGGAGATACGCAGTATTTT.

The chain recombines TRBV11-2 with TRBJ2-2; D uncertain. The V end lost 1 base, the J end lost 0 bases, and 3 bases lay between the germline ends. Germline CDR1 is SGHAT and CDR2 is FQNNGV. This CDR3 region has 14 residues. Written as DNA, the CDR3 is TGTGCCAGCAGCTTAGGCACGAACACCGGGGAGCTGTTTTTT. Amino acid sequence: CASSLGTNTGELFF.

This chain joins TRBV7-2 and TRBJ1-4, with unresolved D. The CDR3 is 13 residues long. Trimming removed 1 base from V and 11 bases from J, with 11 bases in between. The germline V gene encodes CDR1 SGHTA and CDR2 FQGNSA. CDR3 coding DNA: TGTGCCAGCAGCTTAGTTTTCCCGGCCAAACTGTTTTTT. The encoded protein is CASSLVFPAKLFF.

The genes are TRBV4-1 and TRBJ1-3; TRBD1 agrees at 9 bases. The CDR3 consists of 19 residues. V lost 4 bases and J lost 0; bases outside the gene matches: 13. Germline V gives CDR1 MGHRA, CDR2 YSYEKL. The CDR3 here is CASSPRQGESRFSGNTIYF. The DNA of the CDR3 is TGCGCCAGCAGCCCCCGACAGGGGGAAAGTAGGTTCTCTGGAAACACCATATATTTT.

This clone has just one count. A read error may produce the germline difference seen at one junction end. The V gene is TRBV19, the J gene TRBJ1-2, with D hard to call. Germline lookup yields CDR1 LNHDA and CDR2 SQIVND (reference sequence). This CDR3 region has 13 residues. CDR3 in DNA: TGTGCCAGTAGTGTAGATATGCGCTATGGCTACACCTTC. Translated: CASSVDMRYGYTF.